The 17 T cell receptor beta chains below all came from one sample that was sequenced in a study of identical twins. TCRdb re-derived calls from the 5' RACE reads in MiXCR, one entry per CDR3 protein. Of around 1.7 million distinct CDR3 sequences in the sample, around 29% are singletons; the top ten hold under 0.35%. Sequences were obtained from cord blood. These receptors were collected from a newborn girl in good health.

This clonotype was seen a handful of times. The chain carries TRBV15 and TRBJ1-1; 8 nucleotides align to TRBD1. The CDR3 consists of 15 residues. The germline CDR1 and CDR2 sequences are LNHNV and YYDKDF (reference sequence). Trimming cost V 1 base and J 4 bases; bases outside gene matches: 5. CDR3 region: CATSRAGTGGTEAFF. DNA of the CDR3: TGTGCCACCAGCAGAGCGGGTACAGGGGGCACTGAAGCTTTCTTT.

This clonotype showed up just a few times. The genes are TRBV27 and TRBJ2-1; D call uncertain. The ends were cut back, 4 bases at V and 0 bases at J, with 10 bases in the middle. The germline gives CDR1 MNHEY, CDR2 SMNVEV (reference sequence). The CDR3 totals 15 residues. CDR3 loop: CASSYLPASYNEQFF. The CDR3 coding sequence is TGTGCCAGCAGTTATCTCCCGGCCTCCTACAATGAGCAGTTCTTC.

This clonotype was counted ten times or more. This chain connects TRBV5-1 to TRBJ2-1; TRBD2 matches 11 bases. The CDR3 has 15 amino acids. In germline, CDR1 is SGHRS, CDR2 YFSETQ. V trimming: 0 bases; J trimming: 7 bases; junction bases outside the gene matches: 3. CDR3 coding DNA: TGCGCCAGCAGCTTGGGACTAGCGGGAACGAATGAGCAGTTCTTC. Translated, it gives CASSLGLAGTNEQFF.

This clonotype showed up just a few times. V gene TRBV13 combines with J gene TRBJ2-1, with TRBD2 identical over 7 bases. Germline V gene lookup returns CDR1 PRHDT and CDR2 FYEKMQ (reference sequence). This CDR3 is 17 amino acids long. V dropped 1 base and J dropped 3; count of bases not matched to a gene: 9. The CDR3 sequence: CASSLDSWGRVYNEQFF. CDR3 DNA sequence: TGTGCCAGCAGCTTAGATTCATGGGGGAGGGTCTACAATGAGCAGTTCTTC. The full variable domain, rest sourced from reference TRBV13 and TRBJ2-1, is AAGVIQSPRHLIKEKRETATLKCYPIPRHDTVYWYQQGPGQDPQFLISFYEKMQSDKGSIPDRFSAQQFSDYHSELNMSSLELGDSALYFCASSLDSWGRVYNEQFFGPGTRLTVL.

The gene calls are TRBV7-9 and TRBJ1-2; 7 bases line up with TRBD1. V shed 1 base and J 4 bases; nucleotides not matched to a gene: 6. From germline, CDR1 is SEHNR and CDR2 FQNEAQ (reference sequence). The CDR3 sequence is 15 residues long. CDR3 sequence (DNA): TGTGCCAGCAGCTTAGGAAGGGGGCCCAGCTATGGCTACACCTTC. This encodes CASSLGRGPSYGYTF.

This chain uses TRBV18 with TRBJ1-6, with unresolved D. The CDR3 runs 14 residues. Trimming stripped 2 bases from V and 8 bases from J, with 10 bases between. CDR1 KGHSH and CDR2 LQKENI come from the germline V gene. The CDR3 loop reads CASSPNRRDSPLHF. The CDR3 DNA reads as TGTGCCAGCTCACCAAACCGAAGGGATTCACCCCTCCACTTT.

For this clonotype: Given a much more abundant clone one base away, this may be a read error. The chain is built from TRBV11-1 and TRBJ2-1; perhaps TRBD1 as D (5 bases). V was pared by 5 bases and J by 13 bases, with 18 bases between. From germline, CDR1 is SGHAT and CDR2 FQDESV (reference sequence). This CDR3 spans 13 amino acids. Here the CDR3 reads CASSPDRQETQFF. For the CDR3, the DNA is TGTGCCAGCAGCCCAGACAGACAAGAGACCCAGTTCTTC. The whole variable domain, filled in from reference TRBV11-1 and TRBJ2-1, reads EAEVAQSPRYKITEKSQAVAFWCDPISGHATLYWYRQILGQGPELLVQFQDESVVDDSQLPKDRFSAERLKGVDSTLKIQPAELGDSAMYLCASSPDRQETQFFGPGTRLTVL.

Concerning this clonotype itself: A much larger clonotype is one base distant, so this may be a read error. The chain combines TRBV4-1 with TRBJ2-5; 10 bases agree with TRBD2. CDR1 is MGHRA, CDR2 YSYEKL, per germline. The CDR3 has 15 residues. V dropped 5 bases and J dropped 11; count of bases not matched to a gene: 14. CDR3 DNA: TGCGCCAGCAGCGTGAGAGCGGGAGGGCCGGATGAGCAGTACTTC. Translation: CASSVRAGGPDEQYF.

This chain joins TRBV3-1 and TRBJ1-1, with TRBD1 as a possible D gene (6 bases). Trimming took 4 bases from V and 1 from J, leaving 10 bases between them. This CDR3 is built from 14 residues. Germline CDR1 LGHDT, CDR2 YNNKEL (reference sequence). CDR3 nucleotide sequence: TGTGCCAGCAGCCGACAGGCGACGAACACTGAAGCTTTCTTT. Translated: CASSRQATNTEAFF.

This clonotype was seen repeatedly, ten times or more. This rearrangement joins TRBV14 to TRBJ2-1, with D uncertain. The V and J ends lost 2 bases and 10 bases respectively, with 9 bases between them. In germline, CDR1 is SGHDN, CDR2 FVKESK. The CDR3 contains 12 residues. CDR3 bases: TGTGCCAGCAGCCAATCCGCCCGGGAGCAGTTCTTC. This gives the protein CASSQSAREQFF.

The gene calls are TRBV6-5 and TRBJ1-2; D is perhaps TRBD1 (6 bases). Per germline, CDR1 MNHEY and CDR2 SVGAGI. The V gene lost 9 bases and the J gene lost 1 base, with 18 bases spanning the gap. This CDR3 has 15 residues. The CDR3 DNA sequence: TGTGCCAGGGAACGGAGACAGGTTGATAACTATGGCTACACCTTC. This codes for CARERRQVDNYGYTF.

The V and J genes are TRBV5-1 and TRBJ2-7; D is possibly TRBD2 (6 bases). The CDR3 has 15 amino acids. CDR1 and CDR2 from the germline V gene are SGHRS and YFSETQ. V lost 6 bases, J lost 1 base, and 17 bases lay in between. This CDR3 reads CASTYGGGTSYEQYF. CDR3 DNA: TGCGCCAGCACATACGGGGGAGGAACGTCCTACGAGCAGTACTTC. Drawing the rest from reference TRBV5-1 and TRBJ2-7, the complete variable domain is KAGVTQTPRYLIKTRGQQVTLSCSPISGHRSVSWYQQTPGQGLQFLFEYFSETQRNKGNFPGRFSGRQFSNSRSEMNVSTLELGDSALYLCASTYGGGTSYEQYFGPGTRLTVT.

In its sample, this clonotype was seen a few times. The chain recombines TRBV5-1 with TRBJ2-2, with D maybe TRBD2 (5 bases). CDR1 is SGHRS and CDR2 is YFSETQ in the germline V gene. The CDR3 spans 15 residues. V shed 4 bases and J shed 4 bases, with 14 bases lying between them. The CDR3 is CASSLLEGFTGELFF. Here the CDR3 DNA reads TGCGCCAGCAGCCTACTTGAGGGATTCACCGGGGAGCTGTTTTTT.

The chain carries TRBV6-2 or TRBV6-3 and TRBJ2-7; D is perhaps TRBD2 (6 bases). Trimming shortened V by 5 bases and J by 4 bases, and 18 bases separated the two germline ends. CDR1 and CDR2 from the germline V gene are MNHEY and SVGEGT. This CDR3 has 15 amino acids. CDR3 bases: TGTGCCAGCAGTCCCGGGGCGGGAAGAAAGTACGAGCAGTACTTC. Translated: CASSPGAGRKYEQYF.

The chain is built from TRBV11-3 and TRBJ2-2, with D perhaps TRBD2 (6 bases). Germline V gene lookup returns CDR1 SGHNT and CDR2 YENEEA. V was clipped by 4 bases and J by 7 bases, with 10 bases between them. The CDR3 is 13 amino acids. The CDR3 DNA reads TGTGCCAGCAGCTCGACTAGTTACGGGGAGCTGTTTTTT. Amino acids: CASSSTSYGELFF.

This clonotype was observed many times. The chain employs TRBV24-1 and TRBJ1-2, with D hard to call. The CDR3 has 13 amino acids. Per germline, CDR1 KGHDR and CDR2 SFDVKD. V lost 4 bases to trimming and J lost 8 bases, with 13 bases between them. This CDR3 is CATSDVDFYGYTF. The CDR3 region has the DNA TGTGCCACCAGTGACGTGGATTTTTACGGCTACACCTTC.

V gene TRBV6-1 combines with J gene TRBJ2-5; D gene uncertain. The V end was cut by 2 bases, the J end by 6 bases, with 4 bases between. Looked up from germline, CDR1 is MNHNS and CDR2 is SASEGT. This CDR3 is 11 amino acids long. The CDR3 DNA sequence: TGTGCCAGCAGTGAAATCAAGACCCAGTACTTC. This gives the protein CASSEIKTQYF.